One sample yielded the 23 T cell receptor beta chains listed below, sequenced in a study of human T cells and chemical hapten exposure. Indicated time point: pre-sensitization, week 0. The treatment here: therapeutic diphenylcyclopropenone sensitization with weekly scalp DPC. TCRdb re-analysed the RACE reads in MiXCR, keeping a single row per CDR3 protein. This table has around 300,000 distinct CDR3 sequences, around 5.5% appearing once. The source material was whole blood, sampled in connection with sensitization to the hapten diphenylcyclopropenone (DPC). The receptors come from a woman aged 18-35 years with alopecia areata. Some clones in this sample may be carry-over from other donors' samples.

The V gene is TRBV7-2, the J gene TRBJ2-5, with 12 bases lining up with TRBD2. The CDR3 loop spans 15 amino acids. J was trimmed by 7 bases and V by 5 bases; bases with no gene match: 8. Per the germline V gene, CDR1 is SGHTA and CDR2 is FQGNSA. In DNA, the CDR3 is TGTGCCAGCAGCAAATTACTAGCGGGGGGCGGGACCCAGTACTTC. Translated: CASSKLLAGGGTQYF.

This clonotype has ten or more counts. This chain uses TRBV29-1 with TRBJ2-7, with 8 bases lining up with TRBD1. Per germline, CDR1 SQVTM and CDR2 ANQGSEA. The CDR3 length is 11 residues. V was pared by 6 bases and J by 7 bases, with 5 bases of the junction left unmatched. The CDR3 DNA sequence: TGCAGCGTCGATACAGGGGGGGAGCAGTACTTC. Protein sequence: CSVDTGGEQYF.

J is TRBJ2-1 and V is TRBV5-8; 13 nucleotides line up with TRBD2. J gave up 3 bases and V 4 bases, and 16 bases lay outside the gene matches. This CDR3 region has 20 residues. The germline V gene encodes CDR1 SGHTS and CDR2 YDEGEE. CDR3 nucleotides: TGTGCCAGCAGCCGAGGTCTTTGGACTAGCGGGGGCCGGAACTACAATGAGCAGTTCTTC. Its translation: CASSRGLWTSGGRNYNEQFF.

At least ten counts were recorded for this clonotype. The chain has TRBV10-3 and TRBJ1-2; possible D gene TRBD1, 6 bases. The CDR3 has 13 amino acids. Between the trimmed V and J ends, which lost 4 bases and 7 bases, there was a span of 13 bases. Germline assignment: CDR1 ENHRY and CDR2 SYGVKD. The CDR3 loop is CAISGTGNLGYTF. In nucleotides, the CDR3 is TGTGCCATCAGTGGAACAGGGAATCTTGGCTACACCTTC.

This clonotype was seen ten or more times. This chain joins TRBV7-8 and TRBJ1-5, with D perhaps matching TRBD1 (6 bases). The CDR3 contains 15 residues. The ends were cut back, 2 bases at V and 4 bases at J, with 12 bases in the middle. Germline V gives CDR1 SGHVS, CDR2 FQNEAQ. The CDR3 loop reads CASSLISGANQPQHF. In DNA, the CDR3 is TGTGCCAGCAGCTTAATTTCAGGGGCTAATCAGCCCCAGCATTTT.

This clonotype was counted many times. The J gene is TRBJ1-1, the V gene TRBV4-2; possible D gene TRBD1, 6 bases. This CDR3 contains 13 residues. Germline values: CDR1 LGHNA, CDR2 YNFKEQ. Trimming took 2 bases from V and 5 from J, leaving 9 bases between them. DNA of the CDR3: TGTGCCAGCAGCCAATCAGGGGTGACTGAAGCTTTCTTT. Translated, it gives CASSQSGVTEAFF.

This clonotype was found many times. This sequence joins TRBV12-3 or TRBV12-4 and TRBJ2-1; 7 nucleotides align to TRBD2. The CDR3 is made up of 16 amino acids. The V gene end was trimmed by 6 bases and the J gene end by 3 bases; junction bases not matched to a gene: 11. Written as DNA, the CDR3 is TGTGCCAGCAGCCTCGCCCGGACTAGTCTCTACAATGAGCAGTTCTTC. Residues: CASSLARTSLYNEQFF.

This clonotype has only a few counts. This chain links TRBV5-1 with TRBJ1-1, with TRBD1 as a possible D gene (5 bases). The CDR3 is 14 residues long. The ends were cut back, 0 bases at V and 7 bases at J, with 13 bases in the middle. The germline gives CDR1 SGHRS, CDR2 YFSETQ. Here the CDR3 DNA reads TGCGCCAGCAGCTTGGGAACGGTACAGGATGAAGCTTTCTTT. Amino acid sequence: CASSLGTVQDEAFF.

In this sample, this clonotype turned up many times. The chain is built from TRBV24-1 and TRBJ2-3; 8 nucleotides align to TRBD2. From germline, CDR1 is KGHDR and CDR2 SFDVKD. The CDR3 covers 14 residues. V was clipped by 5 bases and J by 1 base; unmatched bases: 1. The CDR3 sequence is CATSGSGGTDTQYF. DNA for the CDR3: TGTGCCACCAGTGGTAGCGGGGGCACAGATACGCAGTATTTT.

This clonotype was detected ten times or more. The gene calls are TRBV7-6 and TRBJ2-3, with 10 bases aligning to TRBD2. The CDR3 covers 15 residues. Germline CDR1 SGHVS, CDR2 FNYEAQ. V dropped 3 bases and J dropped 2; count of bases not matched to a gene: 2. In DNA, the CDR3 is TGTGCCAGCAGCTTTGGACTAGCGGACACAGATACGCAGTATTTT. Translation gives CASSFGLADTDTQYF. Full variable domain (outside the CDR3, taken from reference TRBV7-6 and TRBJ2-3): GAGVSQSPRYKVTKRGQDVALRCDPISGHVSLYWYRQALGQGPEFLTYFNYEAQQDKSGLPNDRFSAERPEGSISTLTIQRTEQRDSAMYRCASSFGLADTDTQYFGPGTRLTVL.

This clonotype was seen repeatedly, ten times or more. The V gene is TRBV6-5, the J gene TRBJ2-7; 9 nucleotides align to TRBD2. In germline, CDR1 is MNHEY, CDR2 SVGAGI. V lost 5 bases, J lost 4 bases, and 3 bases stayed unmatched. The CDR3 extends over 13 amino acids. CDR3 region: CASSGGGVYEQYF. CDR3 in DNA: TGTGCCAGCAGTGGCGGGGGGGTTTACGAGCAGTACTTC.

In its sample, this clonotype was seen a few times. The V call is TRBV6-1, the J call TRBJ1-2; D is ambiguous. Between the trimmed V and J ends, which lost 1 base and 0 bases, there was a span of 9 bases. There are 15 residues in the CDR3. Germline-derived CDR1 and CDR2 are MNHNS and SASEGT. CDR3 in amino acids: CASSEGILANYGYTF. CDR3 DNA: TGTGCCAGCAGTGAAGGGATATTAGCTAACTATGGCTACACCTTC.

This clonotype was seen ten or more times. The V gene is TRBV16, the J gene TRBJ2-1; unclear D gene. V was clipped by 3 bases and J by 4 bases, with 16 bases between them. The CDR3 sequence is 16 residues long. Germline lookup yields CDR1 KGHSY and CDR2 FQNENV. CDR3 DNA sequence: TGTGCCAGCAGCCAGCGAGGCCTTCTCACATACAATGAGCAGTTCTTC. Amino acid sequence: CASSQRGLLTYNEQFF.

This clonotype was observed many times. The rearrangement links TRBV7-9 to TRBJ2-1; 8 nucleotides match TRBD1. V trimming: 5 bases; J trimming: 10 bases; junction bases outside the gene matches: 13. The CDR3 has 15 residues. CDR1 and CDR2 (germline): SEHNR, FQNEAQ (reference sequence). The CDR3 sequence is CASSRGTGILDEQFF. CDR3 sequence (DNA): TGTGCCAGCAGCCGGGGGACAGGTATTTTGGACGAGCAGTTCTTC.

The rearrangement uses TRBV19 and TRBJ2-1, with 8 positions matching TRBD2. Germline loops: CDR1 LNHDA, CDR2 SQIVND (reference sequence). Trimming at V came to 3 bases and at J to 1 base, leaving 20 bases not matched to a gene. This CDR3 comprises 21 residues. DNA for the CDR3: TGTGCCAGTAGTATTATACCAACAGGACTAGCTAATCCGTATTCCTACAATGAGCAGTTCTTC. This gives the protein CASSIIPTGLANPYSYNEQFF.

This clonotype was counted between two and nine times. This chain joins TRBV5-1 and TRBJ2-1; D may be TRBD1 (5 bases). Trimming pared 10 bases from V and 1 base from J, leaving 15 bases between. The length of the CDR3 is 14 residues. Germline CDR1 is SGHRS and CDR2 is YFSETQ. The CDR3 DNA follows: TGCGCCGTTACTCAGGGTCCGTCCTACAATGAGCAGTTCTTC. Amino acid sequence: CAVTQGPSYNEQFF.

The chain uses TRBV6-6 and TRBJ2-2; D unclear. The CDR3 has 13 residues. Trimming removed 5 bases from V and 9 bases from J, with 13 bases in between. Germline V gene sequence: CDR1 MNHNY, CDR2 SVGAGI (reference sequence). The DNA for the CDR3 is TGTGCCAGCAGTCAATCAACTTCCAGGGAGCTGTTTTTT. As protein: CASSQSTSRELFF.

This rearrangement joins TRBV5-1 to TRBJ2-5; weak D call: TRBD2 (5 bases). Germline V lookup: CDR1 SGHRS, CDR2 YFSETQ. This CDR3 is built from 15 residues. V lost 4 bases, J lost 2 bases, and 15 bases lay in between. CDR3: CASSPGLTTQETQYF. CDR3 bases: TGCGCCAGCAGCCCAGGACTCACTACGCAAGAGACCCAGTACTTC.

The CDR3 region has the DNA TGCAGTGCTAGGCGGCAGGCCACCTACGAGCAGTACTTC. It translates to CSARRQATYEQYF. The chain couples TRBV20-1 to TRBJ2-7, with D hard to call. Per the germline V gene, CDR1 is DFQATT and CDR2 is SNEGSKA (reference sequence). CDR3 length: 13 residues. Trimming removed 3 bases at V and 2 bases at J, with 11 bases between.

This clonotype was detected ten times or more. The rearrangement joins TRBV29-1 to TRBJ2-7, with a weak D call TRBD1 (6 bases). Germline-derived CDR1 and CDR2 are SQVTM and ANQGSEA. The germline V and J ends were trimmed by 4 bases and 2 bases, with 24 bases remaining between them. The CDR3 loop spans 17 amino acids. The CDR3 is CSVASGVADTRAYEQYF. Written as DNA, the CDR3 is TGCAGCGTTGCTTCAGGGGTGGCCGACACAAGAGCCTACGAGCAGTACTTC.

This clonotype was observed many times. J is TRBJ2-1 and V is TRBV12-3 or TRBV12-4; D is unclear. The CDR3 length is 14 residues. Trimming removed 5 bases at V and 6 bases at J, with 14 bases between. CDR3: CASSDLGHRNEQFF. In DNA form, the CDR3 reads TGTGCCAGCAGTGACCTCGGGCATCGCAATGAGCAGTTCTTC.

This clonotype was observed many times. This rearrangement joins TRBV29-1 to TRBJ2-5; TRBD2 matches 11 bases. The CDR3 extends over 13 amino acids. Looked up from germline, CDR1 is SQVTM and CDR2 is ANQGSEA. V trimming: 6 bases; J trimming: 2 bases; junction bases outside the gene matches: 2. The chain's CDR3 is CSVGTSGQETQYF. CDR3 bases: TGCAGCGTGGGGACTAGCGGTCAAGAGACCCAGTACTTC.

The chain has TRBV3-1 and TRBJ1-1, with D tentatively TRBD1 (6 bases). The CDR3 totals 15 residues. V was trimmed by 2 bases and J by 2 bases, leaving 12 bases between them. Germline V gene lookup returns CDR1 LGHDT and CDR2 YNNKEL (reference sequence). The CDR3 reads CASSQMRTANTEAFF. CDR3 in DNA: TGTGCCAGCAGCCAAATGCGGACAGCCAACACTGAAGCTTTCTTT.